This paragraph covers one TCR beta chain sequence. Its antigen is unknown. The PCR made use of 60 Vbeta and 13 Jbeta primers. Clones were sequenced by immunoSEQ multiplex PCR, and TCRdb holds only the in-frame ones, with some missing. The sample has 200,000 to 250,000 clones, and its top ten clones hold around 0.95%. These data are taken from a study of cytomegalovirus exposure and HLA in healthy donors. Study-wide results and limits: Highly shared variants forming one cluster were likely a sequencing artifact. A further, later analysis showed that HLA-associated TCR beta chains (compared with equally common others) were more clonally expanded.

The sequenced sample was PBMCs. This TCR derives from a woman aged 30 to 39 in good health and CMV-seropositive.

Written as DNA, the CDR3 is TGCGCCAGCAGCCAAGTTCTCGCGGGGGCCCTCCACCTCAATGAGCAGTTCTTC. Translated, it gives CASSQVLAGALHLNEQFF. The rearrangement joins TRBV4-1 to TRBJ2-1, with D possibly matching TRBD2 (7 bases). Germline CDR1 reads MGHRA; CDR2 reads YSYEKL. V was shortened by 1 base and J by 6 bases, with 22 bases between the two germline ends. The CDR3 extends over 18 amino acids.